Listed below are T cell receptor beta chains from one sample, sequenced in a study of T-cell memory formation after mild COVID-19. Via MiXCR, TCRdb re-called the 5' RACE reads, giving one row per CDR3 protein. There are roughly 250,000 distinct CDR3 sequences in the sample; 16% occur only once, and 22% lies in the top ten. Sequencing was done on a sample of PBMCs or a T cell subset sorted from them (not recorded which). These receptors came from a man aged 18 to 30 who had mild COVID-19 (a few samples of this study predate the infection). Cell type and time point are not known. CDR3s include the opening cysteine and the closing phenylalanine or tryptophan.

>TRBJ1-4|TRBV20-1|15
CSARDQLGTNEKLFF
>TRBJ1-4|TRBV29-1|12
CSGQGFGEKLFF
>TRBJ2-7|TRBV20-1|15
CSANEPGQGINEQYF
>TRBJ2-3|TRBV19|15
CASRLTGPSTDTQYF
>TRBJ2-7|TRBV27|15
CASQKYPQVAYEQYF
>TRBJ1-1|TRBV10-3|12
CATGQGTAEAFF
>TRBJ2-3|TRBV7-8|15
CASREKRADTDTQYF
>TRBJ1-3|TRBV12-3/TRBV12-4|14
CASSGGASGNTIYF
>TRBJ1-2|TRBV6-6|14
CASSDGQGTYGYTF
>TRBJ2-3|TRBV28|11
CASSYMDTQYF
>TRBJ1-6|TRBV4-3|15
CASSLAPGDNSPLHF
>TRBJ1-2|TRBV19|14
CASSIRPLTPGYTF
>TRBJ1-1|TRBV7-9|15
CASSVTLSGETEAFF
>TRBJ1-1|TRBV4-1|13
CASSQEGTGEAFF
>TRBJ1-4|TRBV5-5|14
CASSLATGQEKLFF
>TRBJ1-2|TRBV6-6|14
CASSYRIELRGYTF
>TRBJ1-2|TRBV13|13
CASRPGPIEGYTF
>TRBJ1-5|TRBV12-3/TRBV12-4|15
CASSLPGLRNQPQHF
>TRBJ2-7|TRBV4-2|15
CASSHSGQDRYEQYF
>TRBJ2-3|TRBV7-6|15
CASSYRQGFTDTQYF
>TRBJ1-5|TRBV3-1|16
CASSQGSGQGNQPQHF
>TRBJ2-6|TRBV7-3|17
CASSSGQGGSGANVLTF
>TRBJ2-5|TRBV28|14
CASSRTGIVETQYF